This T cell receptor (beta chain) was obtained from a study of cytomegalovirus exposure and HLA in healthy donors. Vbeta (60) and Jbeta (13) primers were used in the PCR. Assay: immunoSEQ multiplex PCR; the TCRdb copy retains only in-frame clones and omits some. The sample records about 130,000 clones, 60% to 85% being singletons. Whereas donors were nominally healthy upon sampling, unrecorded immune exposures were probable. Study findings and constraints: Accurate prediction of most subjects' HLA-A and HLA-B alleles from TCR beta sequences was reported. Most likely, a cluster of highly shared sequence variants arose as a sequencing artifact. Follow-up analysis seemed to connect common viral pathogens with several of the most significant clusters identified.

Comment on this clone: Antigen unknown.

Germline-derived CDR1 and CDR2 are SQVTM and ANQGSEA. CDR3 size: 18 residues. V shed 6 bases and J shed 0 bases, with 26 bases lying between them. The rearrangement links TRBV29-1 to TRBJ1-2; D unresolved. The clonotype originates from a man aged 25 to 45 in good health and CMV-seronegative. Sample: PBMCs. CDR3 nucleotide sequence: TGCAGCGTCCATCTATCCCTCCTACAGACGGAAGCTAACTATGGCTACACCTTC. It codes for CSVHLSLLQTEANYGYTF.